This T cell receptor beta chain was recovered during a study of T-cell memory formation after mild COVID-19. Study-level points and caveats: A balance of CD4 and CD8 characterized clones contracting day 15 to 85, whereas later expanders leaned CD4+.

Using constant-segment primers, 5'RACE produced TCR alpha and TCR beta cDNA libraries carrying sample barcodes and UMIs. TCRdb independently ran MiXCR on the 5' RACE reads; one entry per CDR3 protein. The repertoire holds under 50,000 distinct CDR3 sequences, with 27% as singletons. The germline V and J ends were trimmed by 0 bases and 3 bases, with 21 bases remaining between them. Looked up from germline, CDR1 is SGHRS and CDR2 is YFSETQ. CDR3 length: 18 residues. Note on this clonotype: As yet, its antigen is unknown.

The chain couples TRBV5-1 to TRBJ1-2; D uncertain. This TCR was recovered from a man aged 18-30 years who had mild COVID-19 (a few samples of this study predate the infection). Cell type and time point are not known. Specimen: PBMCs or a T cell subset sorted from them (not recorded which). Here the CDR3 reads CASSLVGADSLLYYGYTF. CDR3 bases: TGCGCCAGCAGCTTGGTTGGCGCAGACTCTTTACTTTACTATGGCTACACCTTC.